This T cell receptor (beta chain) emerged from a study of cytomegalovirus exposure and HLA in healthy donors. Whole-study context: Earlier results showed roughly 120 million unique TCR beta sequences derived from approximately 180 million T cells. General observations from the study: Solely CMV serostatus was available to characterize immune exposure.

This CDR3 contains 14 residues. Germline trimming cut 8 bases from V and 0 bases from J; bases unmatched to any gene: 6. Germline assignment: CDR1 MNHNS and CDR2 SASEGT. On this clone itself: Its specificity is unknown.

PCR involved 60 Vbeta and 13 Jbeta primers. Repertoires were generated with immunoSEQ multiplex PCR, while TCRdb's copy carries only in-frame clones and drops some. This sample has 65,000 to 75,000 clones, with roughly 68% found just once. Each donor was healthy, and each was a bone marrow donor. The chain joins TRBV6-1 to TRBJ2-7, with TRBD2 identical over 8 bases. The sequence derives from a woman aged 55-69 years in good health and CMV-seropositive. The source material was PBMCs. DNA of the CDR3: TGTGCCAGCTTTTTAGCGGGGCTCTCCTACGAGCAGTACTTC. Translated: CASFLAGLSYEQYF.